The subject of this entry is one T cell receptor beta chain. No cognate antigen has been identified for it. Base qualities are not at hand, and no much larger clone is one base apart. This sample is drawn from a study of human T cells and chemical hapten exposure (dated by TCRdb to the early 2020s). About the investigation overall: For sensitization, 2% DPC in acetone was applied to a 2 cm by 2 cm area of upper inner arm skin. Throughout the study period of around 24 weeks, patients also received therapeutic DPC doses to the scalp every week. Patch testing was performed on the upper back with Finn chambers containing 0.01% DPC, and the patch tests were scored after 6 days according to International Contact Dermatitis Research Group standards. Alopecia areata with under or over 50% scalp involvement, alopecia totalis and alopecia universalis were represented in the patient cohort, which was mostly female. Libraries were combined into a pool for sequencing, and differences in TCR yield between samples came mainly from small differences in library volumes within the pool. The study tracked peripheral blood TCR repertoire changes in vivo during primary and secondary sensitization to the hapten diphenylcyclopropenone (DPC) in alopecia patients. Blood was sampled from patients pre-sensitization (week 0) and at 2, 6 and about 24 weeks after DPC sensitization. Nearly 30 alopecia patients gave blood for TCR sequencing at one to four time points (pre-sensitization, 2, 6 and 24 weeks). Findings and caveats that apply to the study as a whole: Alopecia, a presumed autoimmune disease, was present in all patients, so the immune response of the patients might differ from that of healthy individuals. The number of PT1 expanded TCRs positively correlated with patch test score, significant at thresholds 8, 16 and 32 but not 4. Expanded TCRs formed significantly more large CDR3 similarity clusters than pre-sensitization or healthy control sets, consistent with antigen-driven responses. Repeated subsampling changed both the strength of the expansion versus patch-test correlation and the threshold at which that correlation became significant. The number of TCRs above 1 in 1000 frequency did not change with DPC sensitization; there was no evidence of global repertoire structure alterations.

The CDR3 numbers 17 residues from cysteine through phenylalanine. The sequence is cut down to CDR3 DNA, 51 bases in frame from base 1. For this chain, trimming is 5 bases at the V end and 6 bases at the J end, and the number of junction bases without a gene match is 17. The germline V gene (reference sequence) supplies CDR1 MNHEY and CDR2 SMNVEV. Libraries were prepared through RACE. The instrument given in TCRdb is NextSeq 500. Library preparation attached unique molecular identifiers to individual cDNA molecules for quantitative, reproducible TCR counting. Each blood RNA sample was used to sequence both TCR alpha and TCR beta chains. Concerning the study's data processing: A median of about 87,000 TCRs per sample was observed, with a range of roughly 23,224 to 700,000. The Decombinator software suite was used to annotate V, J and CDR3 in the TCR reads. For PS versus PT1 abundance plots, all samples were subsampled to the same number of TCRs (28,000). Expanded TCRs were defined as absent before sensitization and observed at least eight times at the 2-week time point. TCRdb's own reprocessing of the public reads used fastp at Q25 and MiXCR and kept productive beta chains. Each record represents a unique CDR3 protein, reported with the most common genes and DNA among its rows. TCRdb's processing, not the study's, gives the V and J calls here. This sample holds tens of thousands of distinct CDR3 sequences; 8.5% to 14% were observed only once. The ten largest clones take up 1.4% of the sample.

The time point label for this specimen denotes: patch test 3, about 24 weeks after DPC sensitization. What the treatment or condition label conveys for this sample: therapeutic diphenylcyclopropenone sensitization with weekly scalp DPC. At every patch-test visit, the blood draw took place before the patch test was put on. Patients were considered eligible if aged 18 to 70, diagnosed with alopecia and deemed suitable for DPC therapy, and patients were excluded if pregnant. Total RNA was isolated from unfractionated whole blood collected in Tempus Blood RNA tubes. The chain is assembled from TRBV27 and TRBJ2-7, with 9 middle bases fitting TRBD1. The origin of this receptor is a woman aged 45-59 years with alopecia areata. Some clones in this sample may be carry-over from other donors' samples. Sequences were derived from whole blood, sampled in connection with sensitization to the hapten diphenylcyclopropenone (DPC). The CDR3 amino acid sequence is: CASSKRRAGTGTPEQYF. The DNA sequence is as follows: TGTGCCAGCAGTAAACGCCGCGCTGGGACAGGGACTCCCGAGCAGTACTTC.